The 21 T cell receptor beta chains listed next were all sequenced from one sample in a study of blood T cell repertoires in COVID-19. Only in-frame clones appear in the TCRdb table, and some are missing; sequencing was by immunoSEQ multiplex PCR. The table has over 85,000 clones, roughly 85% seen once. Material: peripheral blood. The receptors here all came from a man older than 75 with acute or convalescent COVID-19.

This clone appeared once. The rearrangement joins TRBV11-3 to TRBJ2-5; a weak D match, TRBD1 (5 bases). V lost 5 bases, J lost 0 bases, and 10 bases lay in between. Germline CDR1 SGHNT, CDR2 YENEEA. This CDR3 has 14 amino acids. The CDR3 loop is CASSRLGDQETQYF. CDR3 sequence (DNA): TGTGCCAGCAGCCGGTTAGGGGACCAAGAGACCCAGTACTTC.

The chain has TRBV18 and TRBJ2-7; D might be TRBD1 (5 bases). This CDR3 spans 16 amino acids. From germline, CDR1 is KGHSH and CDR2 LQKENI. V was trimmed by 2 bases and J by 2 bases, leaving 16 bases between them. CDR3: CASSPNYWGETYEQYF. CDR3 coding DNA: TGTGCCAGCTCACCAAACTATTGGGGCGAAACCTACGAGCAGTACTTC.

V and J are TRBV30 and TRBJ2-3; 13 bases line up with TRBD2. Looked up from germline, CDR1 is GTSNPN and CDR2 is SVGIG (reference sequence). The CDR3 covers 18 residues. The trim removed 3 bases at V and 0 bases at J, leaving 9 bases unmatched. CDR3 nucleotides: TGTGCCTGGAGGACAGTTAAACTAGCGGGAGGGAGCACAGATACGCAGTATTTT. This codes for CAWRTVKLAGGSTDTQYF.

This chain joins TRBV5-1 and TRBJ2-3, with 10 bases that match TRBD2. This CDR3 region has 15 residues. CDR1 SGHRS and CDR2 YFSETQ come from the germline V gene. Losses at the gene ends were 0 bases for V and 5 bases for J; bases not matched to a gene: 3. The chain's CDR3 is CASSLVSSGRDTQYF. Here the CDR3 DNA reads TGCGCCAGCAGCTTGGTATCTAGCGGGAGAGATACGCAGTATTTT.

The V and J genes are TRBV6-2 or TRBV6-3 and TRBJ2-7, with D possibly TRBD2 on 6 matching bases. This CDR3 comprises 16 residues. The germline V and J ends were trimmed by 5 bases and 2 bases, with 19 bases remaining between them. Germline assignment: CDR1 MNHEY and CDR2 SVGEGT. For the CDR3, the DNA is TGTGCCAGCAGTGCTCACTTGGCGCGGGACGCCTACGAGCAGTACTTC. It specifies CASSAHLARDAYEQYF.

The V and J genes are TRBV5-8 and TRBJ2-2, with 7 bases that match TRBD2. Unmatched junction bases numbered 9, after V lost 7 bases and J lost 0 bases. Germline V CDR1 and CDR2: SGHTS, YDEGEE. This CDR3 is 16 amino acids long. The CDR3: CASRPRRGSNTGELFF. The CDR3 DNA sequence: TGTGCCAGCCGTCCTCGGCGGGGGTCGAACACCGGGGAGCTGTTTTTT.

This clone was picked up a small number of times. CDR3 sequence reads: CASRLGQGVNQPQHF. CDR3 DNA sequence: TGTGCCAGCAGATTAGGACAAGGGGTAAATCAGCCCCAGCATTTT. V and J are TRBV28 and TRBJ1-5, with TRBD1 as a possible D gene (5 bases). Germline CDR1 is MDHEN and CDR2 is SYDVKM. The CDR3 contains 15 residues. V dropped 6 bases and J dropped 4 bases, with 16 bases sitting between them.

V usage is TRBV6-2 or TRBV6-3 and J usage is TRBJ2-2; D gene uncertain. Germline V gene lookup returns CDR1 MNHEY and CDR2 SVGEGT. The V and J ends lost 2 bases and 6 bases respectively, with 13 bases between them. The CDR3 has 15 amino acids. The CDR3 loop reads CASSYQASPAGELFF. In DNA form, the CDR3 reads TGTGCCAGCAGTTACCAGGCTTCCCCCGCCGGGGAGCTGTTTTTT.

The genes are TRBV9 and TRBJ2-1; weak D call: TRBD2 (6 bases). The V end lost 4 bases, the J end lost 5 bases, and 13 bases lay between the germline ends. There are 14 residues in the CDR3. Germline V gene data show CDR1 as SGDLS and CDR2 as YYNGEE. CDR3 nucleotide sequence: TGTGCCAGCAGCCCGCGGGGAACCCACAATGAGCAGTTCTTC. Protein sequence: CASSPRGTHNEQFF.

The genes are TRBV6-5 and TRBJ1-5; possible D gene TRBD1, 5 bases. This CDR3 has 15 amino acids. Trimming cost V 7 bases and J 3 bases, with 16 bases left between them. Per the germline V gene, CDR1 is MNHEY and CDR2 is SVGAGI. The CDR3 nucleotides are TGTGCCAGCACCCCCGTGACAGCCCTCAATCAGCCCCAGCATTTT. This encodes CASTPVTALNQPQHF.

The rearrangement links TRBV6-5 to TRBJ1-5; 7 nucleotides line up with TRBD1. Germline assignment: CDR1 MNHEY and CDR2 SVGAGI. V shed 6 bases and J 6 bases; nucleotides not matched to a gene: 8. The CDR3 contains 14 residues. For the CDR3, the DNA is TGTGCCAGCAGCCTGGGACAGCCACTTCAGCCCCAGCATTTT. It specifies CASSLGQPLQPQHF.

This clone has only one observation. The chain is built from TRBV5-8 and TRBJ1-4; tentative D call: TRBD1 (5 bases). The germline V and J ends were trimmed by 3 bases and 0 bases, with 12 bases remaining between them. This CDR3 is built from 16 residues. Germline V gene lookup returns CDR1 SGHTS and CDR2 YDEGEE. The CDR3 coding sequence is TGTGCCAGCAGCTCAACAGGAGTTGCAACTAATGAAAAACTGTTTTTT. Translating it yields CASSSTGVATNEKLFF.

This rearrangement joins TRBV5-5 to TRBJ2-1, with TRBD2 matching 8 bases. This CDR3 spans 16 amino acids. With 0 bases clipped from V and 4 bases from J, the junction kept 6 bases outside the gene matches. Germline lookup yields CDR1 SGHKS and CDR2 YYEKEE (reference sequence). CDR3 sequence: CASSLVQRELYNEQFF. The CDR3 DNA reads TGTGCCAGCAGCTTGGTCCAGCGGGAGCTATACAATGAGCAGTTCTTC.

V gene TRBV28 combines with J gene TRBJ1-6; weak D call: TRBD1 (5 bases). Between the trimmed V and J ends, which lost 6 bases and 7 bases, there was a span of 16 bases. The CDR3 has 15 residues. In germline, CDR1 is MDHEN, CDR2 SYDVKM. CDR3 sequence reads: CASSQAGRTNSPLHF. CDR3 nucleotides: TGTGCCAGCAGCCAGGCGGGACGCACCAATTCACCCCTCCACTTT.

The chain joins TRBV19 to TRBJ2-5; 13 bases align to TRBD2. The V segment lost 5 bases and the J segment 4 bases; nucleotides outside the gene matches: 4. Germline CDR1 LNHDA, CDR2 SQIVND (reference sequence). The CDR3 sequence is 15 residues long. CDR3 loop: CASSPGTSGTETQYF. CDR3 in DNA: TGTGCCAGTAGTCCCGGGACTAGCGGGACAGAGACCCAGTACTTC.

The chain couples TRBV2 to TRBJ1-2; 9 positions agree with TRBD1. CDR1 SNHLY and CDR2 FYNNEI come from the germline V gene. This CDR3 is built from 13 residues. V gave up 5 bases and J gave up 8 bases; unmatched junction bases: 6. The CDR3: CASSSGTGKGYTF. The CDR3 DNA reads as TGTGCCAGCAGTTCCGGGACAGGGAAGGGCTACACCTTC.

The genes are TRBV2 and TRBJ1-1, with 7 bases fitting TRBD1. This CDR3 comprises 14 residues. J lost 1 base, V lost 5 bases, and 4 bases had no gene match. Looked up from germline, CDR1 is SNHLY and CDR2 is FYNNEI. The CDR3 loop is CASSLRTGNTEAFF. The CDR3 nucleotides read TGTGCCAGCAGTCTCAGGACAGGGAACACTGAAGCTTTCTTT. Full variable domain (rest looked up from reference TRBV2 and TRBJ1-1): EPEVTQTPSHQVTQMGQEVILRCVPISNHLYFYWYRQILGQKVEFLVSFYNNEISEKSEIFDDQFSVERPDGSNFTLKIRSTKLEDSAMYFCASSLRTGNTEAFFGQGTRLTVV.

The chain is built from TRBV19 and TRBJ2-7, with 13 nucleotides matching TRBD2. V dropped 3 bases and J dropped 4; count of bases not matched to a gene: 6. The CDR3 is 16 residues long. Germline V gives CDR1 LNHDA, CDR2 SQIVND (reference sequence). CDR3 nucleotide sequence: TGTGCCAGTAGTATTGGGACTAGCGGGAAGGTTTACGAGCAGTACTTC. Residues: CASSIGTSGKVYEQYF.

This clone was seen a single time. The rearrangement uses TRBV3-1 (or the pseudogene TRBV3-2) and TRBJ2-5, with D unclear. The CDR3 is 13 amino acids. The V end lost 3 bases, the J end lost 5 bases, and 10 bases lay between the germline ends. Germline assignment: CDR1 LGHDT and CDR2 YNNKEL (reference sequence). CDR3 loop: CASSHGSRETQYF. CDR3 coding DNA: TGTGCCAGCAGCCACGGGTCGAGGGAGACCCAGTACTTC.

This chain joins TRBV7-6 and TRBJ2-2; TRBD2 agrees at 8 bases. The CDR3 loop spans 16 amino acids. Trimming at V came to 1 base and at J to 4 bases, leaving 5 bases not matched to a gene. Germline V lookup: CDR1 SGHVS, CDR2 FNYEAQ. CDR3 sequence reads: CASSLGTGTSTGELFF. The CDR3 region has the DNA TGTGCCAGCAGCTTAGGGACCGGGACTAGCACCGGGGAGCTGTTTTTT.

This chain connects TRBV4-3 to TRBJ1-3; no definite D call. There are 16 residues in the CDR3. Germline V gene lookup returns CDR1 LGHNA and CDR2 YSLEER. Trimming took 0 bases from V and 4 from J, leaving 13 bases between them. The CDR3 DNA reads TGCGCCAGCAGCCAAGATTTTGAGGGCTTGGGAAACACCATATATTTT. Protein product: CASSQDFEGLGNTIYF.